This is a list of T cell receptor beta chains from one sample in a study of blood T cell repertoires in COVID-19. Sequencing used immunoSEQ multiplex PCR; TCRdb keeps in-frame clones, though not all of them. This table holds about 210,000 clones, about 87% found once. Sequencing was performed on PBMCs or T cells enriched from blood (not recorded which). Receptors were obtained from a man aged 30-40 years who had recovered from COVID-19. CDR3s include the opening cysteine and the closing phenylalanine or tryptophan. D genes are given only for firm matches. A clone size is listed for some rows: how often the clone was seen (once, few, many), or a class if it is expanded.

d_call: .; clone_size: once; j_call: TRBJ1-2; v_call: TRBV29-1; cdr3_length: 13; cdr3_nt: TGCAGCGTCTTGGGGACACCTAACTATGGCTACACCTTC; cdr3_aa: CSVLGTPNYGYTF
d_call: .; clone_size: .; j_call: TRBJ2-3; v_call: TRBV19; cdr3_length: 14; cdr3_nt: TGTGCCAGTAGTTCCCGTTCCCGGTCGGATACGCAGTATTTT; cdr3_aa: CASSSRSRSDTQYF
d_call: TRBD1; clone_size: .; j_call: TRBJ1-1; v_call: TRBV28; cdr3_length: 13; cdr3_nt: TGTGCCAGCAGTTTGCGGACAGGTACTGAAGCTTTCTTT; cdr3_aa: CASSLRTGTEAFF
d_call: TRBD2; clone_size: .; j_call: TRBJ2-7; v_call: TRBV24-1; cdr3_length: 13; cdr3_nt: TGTGCCACCAGTCCTAGCGGGGTTTACGAGCAGTACTTC; cdr3_aa: CATSPSGVYEQYF
d_call: TRBD1; clone_size: once; j_call: TRBJ1-6; v_call: TRBV10-3; cdr3_length: 13; cdr3_nt: TGTGCCATCAGGGGACAGGCCCTCTCACCCCTCCACTTT; cdr3_aa: CAIRGQALSPLHF
d_call: .; clone_size: few; j_call: TRBJ1-6; v_call: TRBV6-6; cdr3_length: 16; cdr3_nt: TGTGCCAGCACCCTTGCAACAGGCAGGCCGAATTCACCCCTCCACTTT; cdr3_aa: CASTLATGRPNSPLHF
d_call: .; clone_size: .; j_call: TRBJ2-3; v_call: TRBV7-2; cdr3_length: 14; cdr3_nt: TGTGCCAGCAGCTTAGAAGGGGGTGTGGATACGCAGTATTTT; cdr3_aa: CASSLEGGVDTQYF
d_call: .; clone_size: .; j_call: TRBJ2-1; v_call: TRBV5-1; cdr3_length: 15; cdr3_nt: TGCGCCAGCAGCTCCCTCACGGGGACCTACAATGAGCAGTTCTTC; cdr3_aa: CASSSLTGTYNEQFF
d_call: TRBD1; clone_size: .; j_call: TRBJ2-5; v_call: TRBV7-8; cdr3_length: 15; cdr3_nt: TGTGCCAGCAGCTTAGCGGGACAGATCCAAGAGACCCAGTACTTC; cdr3_aa: CASSLAGQIQETQYF
d_call: .; clone_size: few; j_call: TRBJ1-1; v_call: TRBV28; cdr3_length: 13; cdr3_nt: TGTGCCAGCAGCCCACCCCCACTCACTGAAGCTTTCTTT; cdr3_aa: CASSPPPLTEAFF
d_call: TRBD1; clone_size: .; j_call: TRBJ1-2; v_call: TRBV2; cdr3_length: 13; cdr3_nt: TGTGCCAGCAGCCCAGGACAGGACTATGGCTACACCTTC; cdr3_aa: CASSPGQDYGYTF
d_call: TRBD2; clone_size: .; j_call: TRBJ2-1; v_call: TRBV20-1; cdr3_length: 15; cdr3_nt: TGCAGTGCTAGTGTGAGCGGGGGGGGCTTGAATGAGCAGTTCTTC; cdr3_aa: CSASVSGGGLNEQFF
d_call: TRBD2; clone_size: .; j_call: TRBJ2-3; v_call: TRBV19; cdr3_length: 15; cdr3_nt: TGTGCCAGTAGTATGGGAGCGGGGGGGCAAGATACGCAGTATTTT; cdr3_aa: CASSMGAGGQDTQYF
d_call: TRBD1; clone_size: .; j_call: TRBJ2-2; v_call: TRBV18; cdr3_length: 12; cdr3_nt: TGTGCCAGCTCACCCTCGACAGGGGGGCTGTTTTTT; cdr3_aa: CASSPSTGGLFF
d_call: TRBD2; clone_size: .; j_call: TRBJ2-2; v_call: TRBV6-2/TRBV6-3; cdr3_length: 14; cdr3_nt: TGTGCCAGCAGTTACGTAGCGGGTAGGGGGGAGCTGTTTTTT; cdr3_aa: CASSYVAGRGELFF
d_call: TRBD1; clone_size: .; j_call: TRBJ2-1; v_call: TRBV11-2; cdr3_length: 15; cdr3_nt: TGTGCCAGCAGCGCCCGGGACAGGGGTAGGAATGAGCAGTTCTTC; cdr3_aa: CASSARDRGRNEQFF
d_call: .; clone_size: .; j_call: TRBJ2-5; v_call: TRBV28; cdr3_length: 15; cdr3_nt: TGTGCCAGCAGTTCCCCGGGTGGCGTGAAAGAGACCCAGTACTTC; cdr3_aa: CASSSPGGVKETQYF
d_call: .; clone_size: .; j_call: TRBJ2-3; v_call: TRBV15; cdr3_length: 18; cdr3_nt: TGTGCCACCAGCAGAGACCCCGACGTTGGAGGGTTGGAAAATACGCAGTATTTT; cdr3_aa: CATSRDPDVGGLENTQYF
d_call: TRBD1; clone_size: .; j_call: TRBJ2-7; v_call: TRBV18; cdr3_length: 15; cdr3_nt: TGTGCCAGCTCCTACGGGACAGGGGCTGTCTACGAGCAGTACTTC; cdr3_aa: CASSYGTGAVYEQYF
d_call: .; clone_size: .; j_call: TRBJ2-2; v_call: TRBV9; cdr3_length: 11; cdr3_nt: TGTGCGGGAGCCCCAGCCGGGGAGCTGTTTTTT; cdr3_aa: CAGAPAGELFF
d_call: .; clone_size: .; j_call: TRBJ2-1; v_call: TRBV27; cdr3_length: 16; cdr3_nt: TGTGCCAGCACGCAAAAGGGAGGACAGGACTACAATGAGCAGTTCTTC; cdr3_aa: CASTQKGGQDYNEQFF
d_call: TRBD2; clone_size: .; j_call: TRBJ2-5; v_call: TRBV5-1; cdr3_length: 16; cdr3_nt: TGCGCCAGCAGCCTAGGGACTAGCGGGAGATCAGAGACCCAGTACTTC; cdr3_aa: CASSLGTSGRSETQYF
d_call: TRBD2; clone_size: .; j_call: TRBJ2-1; v_call: TRBV28; cdr3_length: 16; cdr3_nt: TGTGCCAGCAGTTTATGGCGGACTAGCGGGGTGTATGAGCAGTTCTTC; cdr3_aa: CASSLWRTSGVYEQFF
d_call: .; clone_size: .; j_call: TRBJ2-7; v_call: TRBV10-2; cdr3_length: 15; cdr3_nt: TGCGCCAGCAGGGGAACAGGGCGATTATCCTACGAGCAGTACTTC; cdr3_aa: CASRGTGRLSYEQYF
d_call: TRBD1; clone_size: .; j_call: TRBJ1-5; v_call: TRBV12-3/TRBV12-4; cdr3_length: 13; cdr3_nt: TGTGCCAGCAGTCATCAGGGGGCCCAGCCCCAGCATTTT; cdr3_aa: CASSHQGAQPQHF
d_call: .; clone_size: .; j_call: TRBJ2-1; v_call: TRBV5-4; cdr3_length: 14; cdr3_nt: TGTGCCAGCAGCTTGTTTAACAGGCCGGATGAGCAGTTCTTC; cdr3_aa: CASSLFNRPDEQFF
d_call: .; clone_size: .; j_call: TRBJ2-4; v_call: TRBV19; cdr3_length: 13; cdr3_nt: TGTGCCAGTAGTACCGGGGACAAAAACATTCAGTACTTC; cdr3_aa: CASSTGDKNIQYF
d_call: .; clone_size: .; j_call: TRBJ2-2; v_call: TRBV11-3; cdr3_length: 12; cdr3_nt: TGTGCCAGCAGCTTACGGTCCGGGGAGCTGTTTTTT; cdr3_aa: CASSLRSGELFF
d_call: .; clone_size: .; j_call: TRBJ2-3; v_call: TRBV5-1; cdr3_length: 15; cdr3_nt: TGCGCCAGCAGCTGGGTCGCGGGACGCACAGATACGCAGTATTTT; cdr3_aa: CASSWVAGRTDTQYF
d_call: TRBD1; clone_size: .; j_call: TRBJ2-7; v_call: TRBV10-2; cdr3_length: 16; cdr3_nt: TGCGCCAGCAACCAACTTGCCGGGACAGGGAAGGACGAGCAGTACTTC; cdr3_aa: CASNQLAGTGKDEQYF
d_call: .; clone_size: .; j_call: TRBJ1-3; v_call: TRBV5-1; cdr3_length: 15; cdr3_nt: TGCGCCAGCAGCTCCGAAGGGGTGTATGGAAACACCATATATTTT; cdr3_aa: CASSSEGVYGNTIYF
d_call: TRBD2; clone_size: .; j_call: TRBJ2-3; v_call: TRBV5-4; cdr3_length: 16; cdr3_nt: TGTGCCAGCAGCCCACCCCCGGGGGGTCACACAGATACGCAGTATTTT; cdr3_aa: CASSPPPGGHTDTQYF
d_call: TRBD1; clone_size: .; j_call: TRBJ1-2; v_call: TRBV7-2; cdr3_length: 15; cdr3_nt: TGTGCCAGCAGCCCGAGGGGGCAGGCTTACTATGGCTACACCTTC; cdr3_aa: CASSPRGQAYYGYTF
d_call: TRBD2; clone_size: .; j_call: TRBJ2-5; v_call: TRBV19; cdr3_length: 20; cdr3_nt: TGTGCCAGCAGGCTTAACGGGCGCAGAGATTATAGCGGGAGAGGGGAGACCCAGTACTTC; cdr3_aa: CASRLNGRRDYSGRGETQYF
d_call: TRBD1; clone_size: few; j_call: TRBJ1-2; v_call: TRBV24-1; cdr3_length: 13; cdr3_nt: TGTGCCACCAGTGAGGGACAGGTGGGGGGCTACACCTTC; cdr3_aa: CATSEGQVGGYTF
d_call: TRBD1; clone_size: .; j_call: TRBJ2-7; v_call: TRBV6-1; cdr3_length: 16; cdr3_nt: TGTGCCAGCAGTGTCGTTAGAAGGACAGGGGCCAACGAGCAGTACTTC; cdr3_aa: CASSVVRRTGANEQYF
d_call: .; clone_size: .; j_call: TRBJ2-7; v_call: TRBV27; cdr3_length: 12; cdr3_nt: TGTGCCAGCAGAGAACAGGGCTACGAGCAGTACTTC; cdr3_aa: CASREQGYEQYF
d_call: TRBD2; clone_size: .; j_call: TRBJ2-7; v_call: TRBV7-6; cdr3_length: 17; cdr3_nt: TGTGCCAGCAGCTTAGCTAGCGGGAGAGGTCGGTCCTACGAGCAGTACTTC; cdr3_aa: CASSLASGRGRSYEQYF
d_call: TRBD1; clone_size: few; j_call: TRBJ2-7; v_call: TRBV4-1; cdr3_length: 15; cdr3_nt: TGCGCCAGCAGCCGCGTTTGGGACAGGGGACACGAGCAGTACTTC; cdr3_aa: CASSRVWDRGHEQYF
d_call: .; clone_size: .; j_call: TRBJ1-2; v_call: TRBV12-5; cdr3_length: 13; cdr3_nt: TGTGCTAGTGGTTTGGCGACTGTAAATGGCTACACCTTC; cdr3_aa: CASGLATVNGYTF
d_call: TRBD1; clone_size: .; j_call: TRBJ1-1; v_call: TRBV28; cdr3_length: 14; cdr3_nt: TGTGCCAGCAATAATATACAGGGGGCCGCTGAAGCTTTCTTT; cdr3_aa: CASNNIQGAAEAFF